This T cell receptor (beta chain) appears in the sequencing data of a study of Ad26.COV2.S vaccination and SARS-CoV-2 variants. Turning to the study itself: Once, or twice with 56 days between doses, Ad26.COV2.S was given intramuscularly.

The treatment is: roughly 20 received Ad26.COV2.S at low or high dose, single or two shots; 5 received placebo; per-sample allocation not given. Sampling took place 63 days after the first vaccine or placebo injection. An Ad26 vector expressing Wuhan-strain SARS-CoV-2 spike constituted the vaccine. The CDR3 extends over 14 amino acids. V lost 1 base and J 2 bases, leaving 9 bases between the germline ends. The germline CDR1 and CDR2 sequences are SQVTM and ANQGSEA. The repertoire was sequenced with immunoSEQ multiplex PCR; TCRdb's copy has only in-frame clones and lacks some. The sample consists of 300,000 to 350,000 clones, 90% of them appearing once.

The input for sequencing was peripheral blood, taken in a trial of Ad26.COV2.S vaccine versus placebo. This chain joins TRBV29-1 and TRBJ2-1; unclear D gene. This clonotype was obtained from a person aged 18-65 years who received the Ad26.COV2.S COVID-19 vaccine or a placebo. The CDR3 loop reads CSVEGLRAYNEQFF. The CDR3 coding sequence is TGCAGCGTTGAAGGCCTAAGGGCCTACAATGAGCAGTTCTTC.